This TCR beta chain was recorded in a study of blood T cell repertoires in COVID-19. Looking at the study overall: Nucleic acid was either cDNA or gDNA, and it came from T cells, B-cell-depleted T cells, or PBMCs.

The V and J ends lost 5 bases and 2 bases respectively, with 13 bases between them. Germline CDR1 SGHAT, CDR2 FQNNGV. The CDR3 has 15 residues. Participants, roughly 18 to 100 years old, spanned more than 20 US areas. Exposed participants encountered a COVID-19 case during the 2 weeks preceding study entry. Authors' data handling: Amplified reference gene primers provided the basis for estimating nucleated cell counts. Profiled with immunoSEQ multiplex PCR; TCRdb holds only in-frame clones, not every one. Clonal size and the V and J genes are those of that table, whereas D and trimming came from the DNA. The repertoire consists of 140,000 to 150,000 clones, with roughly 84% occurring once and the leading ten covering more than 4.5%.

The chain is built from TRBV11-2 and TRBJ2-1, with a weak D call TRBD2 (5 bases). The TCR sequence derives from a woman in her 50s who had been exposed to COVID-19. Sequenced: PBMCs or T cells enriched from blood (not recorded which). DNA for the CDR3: TGTGCCAGCAGCCCTGAGCGGACTGCCTACAATGAGCAGTTCTTC. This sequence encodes CASSPERTAYNEQFF.